This T cell receptor beta chain was retrieved from a study of blood T cell repertoires in COVID-19. Study information: Samples came from the United States, Italy and Spain, spanning acute and convalescent COVID-19. From T cells, B-cell-depleted T cells, or PBMCs came the material, which was cDNA or gDNA.

As originally analysed: Quantification of nucleated cells was approximated via reference gene primer amplification. TCRdb keeps only in-frame clones here, not all; method: immunoSEQ multiplex PCR. Clonal size and the V and J genes are those of that table, whereas D and trimming came from the DNA. Found here are about 190,000 clones, around 83% of them singletons; the top ten hold around 6.1%. The germline CDR1 and CDR2 sequences are KGHDR and SFDVKD. J gave up 0 bases and V 7 bases, and 4 bases lay outside the gene matches. The CDR3 spans 15 residues. This clonotype was obtained from a woman aged 35 to 49 with acute or convalescent COVID-19. This chain uses TRBV24-1 with TRBJ2-3, with TRBD2 matching 9 bases. Sequencing was performed on peripheral blood. The CDR3 spells CATRGTSRSTDTQYF. The CDR3 DNA sequence: TGTGCCACCAGAGGGACTAGCAGAAGCACAGATACGCAGTATTTT.